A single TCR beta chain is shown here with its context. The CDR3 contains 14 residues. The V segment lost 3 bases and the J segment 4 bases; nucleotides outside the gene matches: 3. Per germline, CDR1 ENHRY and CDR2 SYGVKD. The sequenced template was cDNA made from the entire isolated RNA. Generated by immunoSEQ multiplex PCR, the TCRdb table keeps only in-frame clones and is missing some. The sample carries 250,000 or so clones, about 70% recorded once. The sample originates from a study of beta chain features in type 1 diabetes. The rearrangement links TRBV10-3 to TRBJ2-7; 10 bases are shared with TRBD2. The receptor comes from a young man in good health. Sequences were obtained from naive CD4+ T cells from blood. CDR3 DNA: TGTGCCATCAGTGACGGGACTAGCGTATACGAGCAGTACTTC. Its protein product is CAISDGTSVYEQYF.